Listed below are T cell receptor beta chains from one sample, sequenced in a study of graft-versus-host responses after intestinal transplantation. Method: immunoSEQ multiplex PCR; TCRdb's copy keeps in-frame clones and lacks some. The table includes some 85,000 clones, more than 75% detected once. No antigen is known for these receptors. The input for sequencing was unstimulated CD8+ T cells sorted from spleen or lymph node cells, taken before transplant. These receptors came from a human donor who was the organ donor for an intestinal transplant. Both conserved end residues are part of each CDR3. The order of the fields is clone size, V gene, J gene, D gene, CDR3 DNA, CDR3 protein. D genes are given only for firm matches. Expanded clones get a size class; other rows say once, few or many, or leave the size out.

abundance: .
v_gene: TRBV7-9
j_gene: TRBJ2-5
d_gene: TRBD1
CDR3nt: TGTGCCAGCAGCTTAGTTCCAGGGGACAGCCAAGAGACCCAGTACTTC
CDR3aa: CASSLVPGDSQETQYF

abundance: .
v_gene: TRBV4-1
j_gene: TRBJ2-3
d_gene: TRBD1
CDR3nt: TGCGCCAGCAGGCTCGGAACAGGGGGATCGACAGATACGCAGTATTTT
CDR3aa: CASRLGTGGSTDTQYF

abundance: .
v_gene: TRBV6-5
j_gene: TRBJ1-5
d_gene: .
CDR3nt: TGTGCCAGCAGTTGGACGGCTTATCAGCCCCAGCATTTT
CDR3aa: CASSWTAYQPQHF

abundance: .
v_gene: TRBV5-1
j_gene: TRBJ2-3
d_gene: .
CDR3nt: TGCGCCAGCAGCTTGGATGGCTTCCGGGGCACAGATACGCAGTATTTT
CDR3aa: CASSLDGFRGTDTQYF

abundance: .
v_gene: TRBV6-1
j_gene: TRBJ2-7
d_gene: TRBD2
CDR3nt: TGTGCCAGCAGCGATAGCGGGGGGTCTTCCTACGAGCAGTACTTC
CDR3aa: CASSDSGGSSYEQYF

abundance: .
v_gene: TRBV27
j_gene: TRBJ2-7
d_gene: .
CDR3nt: TGTGCCAGCAGTTTATCGCGGGGCCGATCCTACGAGCAGTACTTC
CDR3aa: CASSLSRGRSYEQYF

abundance: once
v_gene: TRBV6-1
j_gene: TRBJ1-3
d_gene: TRBD1
CDR3nt: TGTGCCAGCAGTCAAGACAGGGGTGTTTATAACTCTGGAAACACCATATATTTT
CDR3aa: CASSQDRGVYNSGNTIYF

abundance: .
v_gene: TRBV5-4
j_gene: TRBJ2-3
d_gene: .
CDR3nt: TGTGCCAGCAGAGACCGGGGCACAGATACGCAGTATTTT
CDR3aa: CASRDRGTDTQYF

abundance: once
v_gene: TRBV14
j_gene: TRBJ1-1
d_gene: .
CDR3nt: TGTGCCAGCAGCCTTCTGGCCCTAGCTGAAGCTTTCTTT
CDR3aa: CASSLLALAEAFF

abundance: .
v_gene: TRBV7-8
j_gene: TRBJ2-2
d_gene: TRBD1
CDR3nt: TGTGCCAGCAGCTTAGTTGGACAGGGTTATCGGGAGCTGTTTTTT
CDR3aa: CASSLVGQGYRELFF

abundance: .
v_gene: TRBV29-1
j_gene: TRBJ2-1
d_gene: .
CDR3nt: TGCAGCGTTGACTTCAGTGGTCGGTATGAGCAGTTCTTC
CDR3aa: CSVDFSGRYEQFF

abundance: few
v_gene: TRBV7-9
j_gene: TRBJ2-1
d_gene: TRBD1
CDR3nt: TGTGCCAGCAGCTATCCCTACGAGGGGGCATCCTACAATGAGCAGTTCTTC
CDR3aa: CASSYPYEGASYNEQFF

abundance: .
v_gene: TRBV7-9
j_gene: TRBJ2-2
d_gene: TRBD2
CDR3nt: TGTGCCAGCAGCTTAGGCGGGGGGCCGTCCGGGGAGCTGTTTTTT
CDR3aa: CASSLGGGPSGELFF

abundance: .
v_gene: TRBV2
j_gene: TRBJ2-7
d_gene: .
CDR3nt: TGTGCCAGCAGCCTAGAGAGCTCCTACGAGCAGTACTTC
CDR3aa: CASSLESSYEQYF

abundance: .
v_gene: TRBV4-1
j_gene: TRBJ2-7
d_gene: .
CDR3nt: TGTGCCAGCAGCCAAGATTCGGGCGGGGATGGCGAGCAGTACTTC
CDR3aa: CASSQDSGGDGEQYF

abundance: .
v_gene: TRBV6-1
j_gene: TRBJ2-7
d_gene: .
CDR3nt: TGTGCCAGCAGTGGGGGGTCGACAGGTGACGATTACGAGCAGTACTTC
CDR3aa: CASSGGSTGDDYEQYF

abundance: .
v_gene: TRBV6-5
j_gene: TRBJ2-3
d_gene: .
CDR3nt: TGTGCCAGCAGCACAGGGACGGGTAGCACAGATACGCAGTATTTT
CDR3aa: CASSTGTGSTDTQYF

abundance: .
v_gene: TRBV5-6
j_gene: TRBJ1-1
d_gene: .
CDR3nt: TGTGCCAGCAGCCGACGACAGGTCGAAGCTTTCTTT
CDR3aa: CASSRRQVEAFF

abundance: .
v_gene: TRBV6-5
j_gene: TRBJ1-1
d_gene: .
CDR3nt: TGTGCCAGCAGTTACTCGAGGGACGCGATGCCTGAAGCTTTCTTT
CDR3aa: CASSYSRDAMPEAFF

abundance: .
v_gene: TRBV19
j_gene: TRBJ1-5
d_gene: .
CDR3nt: TGTGCCAGTAGCCTACAGGGAACGAGAAGCAATCAGCCCCAGCATTTT
CDR3aa: CASSLQGTRSNQPQHF

abundance: .
v_gene: TRBV29-1
j_gene: TRBJ1-5
d_gene: TRBD1
CDR3nt: TGCAGCGTCCGAGACGGACAGGGAATGGTTTGCAATCAGCCCCAGCATTTT
CDR3aa: CSVRDGQGMVCNQPQHF

abundance: .
v_gene: TRBV9
j_gene: TRBJ2-3
d_gene: .
CDR3nt: TGTGCCAGCGGTCGAGACACAGATACGCAGTATTTT
CDR3aa: CASGRDTDTQYF

abundance: once
v_gene: TRBV6-5
j_gene: TRBJ2-5
d_gene: .
CDR3nt: TGTGCCAGCAGTTACTCGTATCACGGGCAAGAGACCCAGTACTTC
CDR3aa: CASSYSYHGQETQYF

abundance: .
v_gene: TRBV9
j_gene: TRBJ2-1
d_gene: TRBD2
CDR3nt: TGTGCCAGCAGCTCCTCCCCCCGGCTAGCGGGGGCTCCCTACAATGAGCAGTTCTTC
CDR3aa: CASSSSPRLAGAPYNEQFF

abundance: .
v_gene: TRBV19
j_gene: TRBJ1-5
d_gene: .
CDR3nt: TGTGCCAGTAGGGCCCGGGGGCTCAAAAGAGGTCAGCCCCAGCATTTT
CDR3aa: CASRARGLKRGQPQHF

abundance: .
v_gene: TRBV6-6
j_gene: TRBJ2-4
d_gene: .
CDR3nt: TGTGCCAGCAGAGACTTCTCAAACATTCAGTACTTC
CDR3aa: CASRDFSNIQYF

abundance: .
v_gene: TRBV30
j_gene: TRBJ1-4
d_gene: .
CDR3nt: TGTGCCTGGAGTGTATGGGGGGGGGTCCTTAATGAAAAACTGTTTTTT
CDR3aa: CAWSVWGGVLNEKLFF

abundance: .
v_gene: TRBV19
j_gene: TRBJ2-7
d_gene: .
CDR3nt: TGTGCCAGTAGTATATGGGGGGCCAGAGACGAGCAGTACTTC
CDR3aa: CASSIWGARDEQYF

abundance: once
v_gene: TRBV9
j_gene: TRBJ1-2
d_gene: .
CDR3nt: TGTGCCAGCAGCGAGGGGGGAGCTAACTATGGCTACACCTTC
CDR3aa: CASSEGGANYGYTF

abundance: .
v_gene: TRBV5-6
j_gene: TRBJ2-3
d_gene: .
CDR3nt: TGTGCCAGCAGCTTGCGGTTAGGGACAGATACGCAGTATTTT
CDR3aa: CASSLRLGTDTQYF

abundance: .
v_gene: TRBV27
j_gene: TRBJ1-2
d_gene: .
CDR3nt: TGTGCCAGCAGTTTAGGGTGGGGCTATGGCTACACCTTC
CDR3aa: CASSLGWGYGYTF

abundance: .
v_gene: TRBV25-1
j_gene: TRBJ1-1
d_gene: .
CDR3nt: TGTGCCAGCAGATATGGCACTGAAGCTTTCTTT
CDR3aa: CASRYGTEAFF

abundance: .
v_gene: TRBV5-1
j_gene: TRBJ2-1
d_gene: .
CDR3nt: TGCGCCAGCAGCCTCTGGGACCCCCTGGGCGATGAGCAGTTCTTC
CDR3aa: CASSLWDPLGDEQFF

abundance: .
v_gene: TRBV14
j_gene: TRBJ2-5
d_gene: .
CDR3nt: TGTGCCAGCAGCCACCGGACACTCCAAGAGACCCAGTACTTC
CDR3aa: CASSHRTLQETQYF

abundance: .
v_gene: TRBV28
j_gene: TRBJ1-5
d_gene: .
CDR3nt: TGTGCCAGCAGCTTTCTGGGCGGTGAGCCCCAGCATTTT
CDR3aa: CASSFLGGEPQHF

abundance: .
v_gene: TRBV11-2
j_gene: TRBJ2-7
d_gene: TRBD1
CDR3nt: TGTGCCAGCAGCTGGGACAGACCGTCCTACGAGCAGTACTTC
CDR3aa: CASSWDRPSYEQYF

abundance: .
v_gene: TRBV6-5
j_gene: TRBJ2-1
d_gene: .
CDR3nt: TGTGCCAGCAGATCTTACCGCGGAGAGCAGTTCTTC
CDR3aa: CASRSYRGEQFF

abundance: large
v_gene: TRBV6-1
j_gene: TRBJ1-2
d_gene: .
CDR3nt: TGTGCCAGCAGTTCATTGTTTGATTTAGATGGCTACACCTTC
CDR3aa: CASSSLFDLDGYTF

abundance: .
v_gene: TRBV4-1
j_gene: TRBJ1-1
d_gene: .
CDR3nt: TGCGCCGGCAGCCAAGACGAGGACTTAAGAGCGGGGCTCTTT
CDR3aa: CAGSQDEDLRAGLF

abundance: .
v_gene: TRBV28
j_gene: TRBJ2-7
d_gene: .
CDR3nt: TGTGCCAGCAGCCCGGATGCGGCCGAGCAGTACTTC
CDR3aa: CASSPDAAEQYF

abundance: .
v_gene: TRBV27
j_gene: TRBJ2-3
d_gene: TRBD2
CDR3nt: TGTGCCAGCAGTGTGGGAGGGGGCACAGATACGCAGTATTTT
CDR3aa: CASSVGGGTDTQYF

abundance: .
v_gene: TRBV30
j_gene: TRBJ1-2
d_gene: .
CDR3nt: TGTGCCTGGAGTGGGGGCGATGGCTACACCTTC
CDR3aa: CAWSGGDGYTF